What follows are 10 T cell receptor beta chains derived from one specimen sequenced in a study of blood T cell repertoires in COVID-19. TCRdb keeps only in-frame clones here, not all; method: immunoSEQ multiplex PCR. The sample has 300,000 to 350,000 clones, roughly 87% seen once. Sequenced material: peripheral blood. The receptors come from a young man with COVID-19, enrolled during active disease.

The chain joins TRBV11-2 to TRBJ2-6; 8 positions match TRBD1. Germline CDR1 SGHAT, CDR2 FQNNGV. The junction had 4 bases not matched to a gene; V was cut back by 3 bases and J by 3 bases. The CDR3 length is 16 residues. The CDR3 DNA sequence: TGTGCCAGCAGCTTGGACAGGGTCTATGGGGCCAACGTCCTGACTTTC. Protein sequence: CASSLDRVYGANVLTF.

This chain links TRBV5-7 with TRBJ2-3, with D possibly TRBD2 on 5 matching bases. TRBV5-7 is flagged as an ORF with uncertain function. The CDR3 is 13 amino acids. Between the trimmed V and J ends, which lost 5 bases and 3 bases, there was a span of 10 bases. Here the CDR3 DNA reads TGTGCCAGCAGGGTGGGGAGAACAGATACGCAGTATTTT. The encoded protein is CASRVGRTDTQYF.

The gene calls are TRBV13 and TRBJ2-7; 9 nucleotides align to TRBD1. V gave up 3 bases and J gave up 7 bases; unmatched junction bases: 10. This CDR3 has 15 amino acids. CDR1 and CDR2 (germline): PRHDT, FYEKMQ (reference sequence). The CDR3 DNA reads as TGTGCCAGCAGCTTGTCCGGGACAGGGATGTTAGAGCAGTACTTC. Its translation is CASSLSGTGMLEQYF.

The chain joins TRBV11-2 to TRBJ2-1; D may be TRBD1 (5 bases). CDR1 and CDR2 (germline): SGHAT, FQNNGV. The CDR3 extends over 16 amino acids. The V end lost 4 bases, the J end lost 0 bases, and 13 bases lay between the germline ends. CDR3 DNA: TGTGCCAGCAGCTCGGTCAGACAGAGCTCCTACAATGAGCAGTTCTTC. Translating gives CASSSVRQSSYNEQFF.

This rearrangement joins TRBV5-1 to TRBJ2-7, with 8 bases aligning to TRBD1. The CDR3 loop spans 15 amino acids. CDR1 and CDR2 (germline): SGHRS, YFSETQ. Trimming at V came to 6 bases and at J to 4 bases, leaving 12 bases not matched to a gene. For the CDR3, the DNA is TGCGCCAGCAAAGTCGAGGGACAGGAAGTTTACGAGCAGTACTTC. Its translation is CASKVEGQEVYEQYF.

The chain recombines TRBV27 with TRBJ1-2, with 7 bases identical to TRBD1. The CDR3 contains 20 residues. Germline V CDR1 and CDR2: MNHEY, SMNVEV (reference sequence). Trimming cost V 3 bases and J 0 bases; bases outside gene matches: 19. Here the CDR3 DNA reads TGTGCCAGCAGTTTCCCGCCTGACAGGGAAGGGAAGAAGCCTAACTATGGCTACACCTTC. Translating it yields CASSFPPDREGKKPNYGYTF.

This clone was detected only once. The genes are TRBV4-1 and TRBJ1-1; D perhaps matches TRBD1 (6 bases). The CDR3 has 15 amino acids. Germline values: CDR1 MGHRA, CDR2 YSYEKL. Between the trimmed V and J ends, which lost 0 bases and 11 bases, there was a span of 19 bases. The CDR3 DNA follows: TGCGCCAGCAGCCAAGAGGGCAGGGGCCGTGTAACGGCTTTCTTT. This translates into CASSQEGRGRVTAFF.

J is TRBJ1-1 and V is TRBV23-1; the D is unclear. TRBV23-1 has ORF status, its function being uncertain. The CDR3 consists of 15 residues. The V and J ends lost 0 bases and 0 bases respectively, with 8 bases between them. CDR3 sequence: CASSQSTRMNTEAFF. The DNA of the CDR3 is TGCGCCAGCAGTCAATCGACTCGAATGAACACTGAAGCTTTCTTT.

The gene calls are TRBV7-3 and TRBJ1-6, with D possibly being TRBD1 (5 bases). The CDR3 runs to 17 residues. V was cut by 5 bases and J by 6 bases, with 20 bases left in between. Germline-derived CDR1 and CDR2 are SGHTA and FQGTGA. CDR3 amino acids: CASSLSRVTASNSPLHF. The DNA of the CDR3 is TGTGCCAGCAGCCTCTCGCGCGTGACAGCCTCTAATTCACCCCTCCACTTT.

The count of this clone is one. This sequence joins TRBV12-5 and TRBJ1-6, with a weak D call TRBD1 (5 bases). CDR3 length equals 13 residues. With 8 bases removed from V and 3 bases from J, the gap between germline ends came to 8 bases. CDR1 is LGHNT and CDR2 is FRNRAP in the germline V gene. CDR3 in amino acids: CASLGGYNSPLHF. DNA of the CDR3: TGTGCTAGTTTGGGGGGCTATAATTCACCCCTCCACTTT.